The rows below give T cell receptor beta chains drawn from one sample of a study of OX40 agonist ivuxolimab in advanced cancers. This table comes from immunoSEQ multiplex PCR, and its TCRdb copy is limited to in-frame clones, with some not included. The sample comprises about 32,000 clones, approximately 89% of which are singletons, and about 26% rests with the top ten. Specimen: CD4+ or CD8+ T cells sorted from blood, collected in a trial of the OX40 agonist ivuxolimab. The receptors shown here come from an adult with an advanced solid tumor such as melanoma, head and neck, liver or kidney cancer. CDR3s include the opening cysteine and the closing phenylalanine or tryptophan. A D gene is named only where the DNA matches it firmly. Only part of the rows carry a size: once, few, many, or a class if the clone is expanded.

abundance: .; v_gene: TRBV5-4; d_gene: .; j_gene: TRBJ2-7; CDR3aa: CASSSAPGGAYEQYF; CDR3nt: TGTGCCAGCAGCTCGGCCCCCGGCGGAGCCTACGAGCAGTACTTC
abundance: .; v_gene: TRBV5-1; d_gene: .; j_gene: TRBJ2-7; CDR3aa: CASSFSSGFYEQYF; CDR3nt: TGCGCCAGCAGCTTCTCTTCAGGGTTTTACGAGCAGTACTTC
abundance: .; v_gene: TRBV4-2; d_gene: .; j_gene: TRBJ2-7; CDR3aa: CASSQDGGYEQYF; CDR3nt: TGTGCCAGCAGCCAAGATGGGGGATACGAGCAGTACTTC
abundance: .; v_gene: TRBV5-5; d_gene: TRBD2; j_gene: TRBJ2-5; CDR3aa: CASSRGLAGGVQETQYF; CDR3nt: TGTGCCAGCAGCAGGGGACTAGCGGGAGGGGTCCAAGAGACCCAGTACTTC
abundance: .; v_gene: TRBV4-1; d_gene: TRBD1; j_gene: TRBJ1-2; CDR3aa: CASSQDGTGDYYGYTF; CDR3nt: TGCGCCAGCAGCCAAGATGGGACAGGGGATTACTATGGCTACACCTTC
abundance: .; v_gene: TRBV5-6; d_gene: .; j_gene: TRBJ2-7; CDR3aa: CARRLGRAGAGEQYF; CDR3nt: TGTGCCCGCCGCTTGGGCCGCGCGGGGGCGGGGGAGCAGTACTTC
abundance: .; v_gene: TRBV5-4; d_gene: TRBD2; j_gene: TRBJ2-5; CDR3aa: CASSYGLAGGQETQYF; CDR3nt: TGTGCCAGCAGCTACGGACTAGCGGGGGGGCAAGAGACCCAGTACTTC
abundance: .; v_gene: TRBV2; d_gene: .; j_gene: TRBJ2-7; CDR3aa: CASIPPGWGSGEQYF; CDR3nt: TGTGCCAGCATCCCCCCAGGGTGGGGGTCGGGGGAGCAGTACTTC
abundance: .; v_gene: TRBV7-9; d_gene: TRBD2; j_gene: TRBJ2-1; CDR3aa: CASSRSGGNNEQFF; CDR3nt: TGTGCCAGCAGCCGAAGCGGGGGTAACAATGAGCAGTTCTTC
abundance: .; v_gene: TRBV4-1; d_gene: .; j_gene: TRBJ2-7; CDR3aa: CASGSSYEQYF; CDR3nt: TGCGCCAGCGGATCCTCCTACGAGCAGTACTTC
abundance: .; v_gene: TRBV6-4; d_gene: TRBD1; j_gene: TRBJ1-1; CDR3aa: CASSDGTGGEAFF; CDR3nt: TGTGCCAGCAGTGACGGGACAGGGGGCGAAGCTTTCTTT
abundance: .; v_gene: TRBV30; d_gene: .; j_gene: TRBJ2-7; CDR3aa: CAWSVQGSSYEQYF; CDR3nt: TGTGCCTGGAGTGTTCAGGGGTCCTCCTACGAGCAGTACTTC
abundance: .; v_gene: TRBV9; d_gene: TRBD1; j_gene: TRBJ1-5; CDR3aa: CASSVTGEGQPQHF; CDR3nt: TGTGCCAGCAGCGTAACAGGGGAGGGGCAGCCCCAGCATTTT
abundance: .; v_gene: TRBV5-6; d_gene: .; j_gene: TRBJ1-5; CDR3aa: CASSLGGGNQPQHF; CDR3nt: TGTGCCAGCAGCTTGGGCGGGGGCAATCAGCCCCAGCATTTT
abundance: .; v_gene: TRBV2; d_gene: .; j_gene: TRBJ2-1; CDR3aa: CASSGSSYNEQFF; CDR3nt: TGTGCCAGCAGCGGCAGCTCCTACAATGAGCAGTTCTTC
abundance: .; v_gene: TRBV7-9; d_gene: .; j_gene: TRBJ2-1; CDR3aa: CASSVPPYNEQFF; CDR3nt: TGTGCCAGCAGCGTCCCCCCATACAATGAGCAGTTCTTC
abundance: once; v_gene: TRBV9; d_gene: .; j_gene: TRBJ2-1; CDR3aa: CASSTGTGYNEQFF; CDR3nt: TGTGCCAGCAGCACCGGGACTGGCTACAATGAGCAGTTCTTC
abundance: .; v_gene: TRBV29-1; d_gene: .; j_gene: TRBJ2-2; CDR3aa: CSVVVGGDGELFF; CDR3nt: TGCAGCGTTGTGGTAGGGGGGGACGGGGAGCTGTTTTTT
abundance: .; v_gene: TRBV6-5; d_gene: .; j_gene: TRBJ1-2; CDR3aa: CASSPLWTDMDGYTF; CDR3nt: TGTGCCAGCAGCCCTCTCTGGACAGACATGGATGGCTACACCTTC
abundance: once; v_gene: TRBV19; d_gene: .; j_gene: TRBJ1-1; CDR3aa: CASSMEQMNTEAFF; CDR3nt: TGTGCCAGTAGTATGGAACAGATGAACACTGAAGCTTTCTTT
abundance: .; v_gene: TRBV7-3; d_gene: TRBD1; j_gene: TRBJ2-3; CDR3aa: CASSLTGGLTDTQYF; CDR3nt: TGTGCCAGCAGCTTGACAGGGGGCCTCACAGATACGCAGTATTTT
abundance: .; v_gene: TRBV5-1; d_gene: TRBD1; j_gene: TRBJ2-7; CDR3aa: CASSSLRQGNYEQYF; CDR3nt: TGCGCCAGCAGCTCCCTCCGACAGGGCAACTACGAGCAGTACTTC
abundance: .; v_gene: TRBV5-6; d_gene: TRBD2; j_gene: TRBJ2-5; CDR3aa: CASSLETSGAQETQYF; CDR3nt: TGTGCCAGCAGCTTGGAGACTAGCGGGGCCCAAGAGACCCAGTACTTC
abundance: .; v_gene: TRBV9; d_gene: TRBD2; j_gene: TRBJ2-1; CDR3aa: CASSVADSGPSSYNEQFF; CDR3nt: TGTGCCAGCAGCGTAGCAGATAGCGGGCCAAGCTCCTACAATGAGCAGTTCTTC
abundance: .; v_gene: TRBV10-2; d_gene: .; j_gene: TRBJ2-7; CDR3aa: CASSERLADYEQYF; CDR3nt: TGCGCCAGCAGTGAGCGTCTAGCAGACTACGAGCAGTACTTC
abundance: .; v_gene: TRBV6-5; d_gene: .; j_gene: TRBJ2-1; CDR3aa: CASSYSQRDRNNEQFF; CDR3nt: TGTGCCAGCAGTTACTCACAGAGGGATAGGAACAATGAGCAGTTCTTC
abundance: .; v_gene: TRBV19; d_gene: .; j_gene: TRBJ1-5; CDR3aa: CASSIVGGGNQPQHF; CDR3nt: TGTGCCAGTAGTATAGTCGGAGGGGGCAATCAGCCCCAGCATTTT
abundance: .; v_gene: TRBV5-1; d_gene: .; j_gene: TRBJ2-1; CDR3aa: CASRITGREAGDEQFF; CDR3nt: TGCGCCAGCCGCATTACCGGCAGGGAGGCCGGAGATGAGCAGTTCTTC
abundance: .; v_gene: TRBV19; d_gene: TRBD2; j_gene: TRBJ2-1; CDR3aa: CASQPTSGSNEQFF; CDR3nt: TGTGCCAGTCAACCGACTAGCGGGAGCAATGAGCAGTTCTTC
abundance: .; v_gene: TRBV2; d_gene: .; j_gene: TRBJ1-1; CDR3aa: CASSDSGTEAFF; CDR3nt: TGTGCCAGCAGTGATAGCGGGACTGAAGCTTTCTTT
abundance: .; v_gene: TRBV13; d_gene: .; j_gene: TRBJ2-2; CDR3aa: CASSLGRNTGELFF; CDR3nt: TGTGCCAGCAGCTTAGGTCGGAACACCGGGGAGCTGTTTTTT
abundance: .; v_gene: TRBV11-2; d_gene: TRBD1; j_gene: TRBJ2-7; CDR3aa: CASSLGTGGYEQYF; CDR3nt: TGTGCCAGCAGCTTAGGTACAGGGGGATACGAGCAGTACTTC
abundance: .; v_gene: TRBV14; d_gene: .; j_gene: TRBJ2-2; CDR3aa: CASSPGPGELFF; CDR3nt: TGTGCCAGCAGCCCAGGGCCCGGGGAGCTGTTTTTT
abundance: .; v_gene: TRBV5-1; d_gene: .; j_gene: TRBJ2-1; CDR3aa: CASSPQVGLNEQFF; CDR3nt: TGCGCCAGCAGCCCCCAGGTAGGGCTGAATGAGCAGTTCTTC
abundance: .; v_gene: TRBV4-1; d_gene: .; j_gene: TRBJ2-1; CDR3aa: CASSLSAASNEQFF; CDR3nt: TGCGCCAGCAGCCTTAGCGCCGCTTCCAATGAGCAGTTCTTC
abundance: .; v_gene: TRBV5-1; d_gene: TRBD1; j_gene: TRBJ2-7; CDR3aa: CASSLGTDRGLEQYF; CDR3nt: TGCGCCAGCAGCTTGGGGACGGACAGGGGGCTGGAGCAGTACTTC
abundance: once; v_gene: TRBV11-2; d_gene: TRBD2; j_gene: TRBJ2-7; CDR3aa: CASSYTSGSSYEQYF; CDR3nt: TGTGCCAGCAGCTATACTAGCGGGAGCTCCTACGAGCAGTACTTC
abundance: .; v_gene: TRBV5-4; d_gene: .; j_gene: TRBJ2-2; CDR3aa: CASSLDTGELFF; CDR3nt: TGTGCCAGCAGCTTGGACACCGGGGAGCTGTTTTTT
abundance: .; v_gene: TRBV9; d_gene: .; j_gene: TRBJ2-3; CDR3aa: CASSPGTDTQYF; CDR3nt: TGTGCCAGCAGCCCAGGCACAGATACGCAGTATTTT
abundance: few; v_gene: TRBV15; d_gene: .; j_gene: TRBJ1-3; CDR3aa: CATSRDLGNGNTIYF; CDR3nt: TGTGCCACCAGCAGAGATTTGGGGAATGGAAACACCATATATTTT
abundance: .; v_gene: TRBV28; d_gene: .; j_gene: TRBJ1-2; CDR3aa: CASSPGTAPRGYTF; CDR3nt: TGTGCCAGCAGCCCAGGGACTGCCCCTCGCGGCTACACCTTC
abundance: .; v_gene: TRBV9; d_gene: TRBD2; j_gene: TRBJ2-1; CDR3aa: CASSVVTSGGDEQFF; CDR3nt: TGTGCCAGCAGCGTAGTGACTAGCGGGGGCGATGAGCAGTTCTTC
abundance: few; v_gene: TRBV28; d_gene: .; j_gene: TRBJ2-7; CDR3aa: CASSLFYEQYF; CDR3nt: TGTGCCAGCAGTTTATTTTACGAGCAGTACTTC
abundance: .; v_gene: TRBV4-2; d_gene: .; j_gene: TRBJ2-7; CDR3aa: CASSQEIQGSPYEQYF; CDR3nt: TGTGCCAGCAGCCAAGAAATTCAGGGGAGTCCCTACGAGCAGTACTTC
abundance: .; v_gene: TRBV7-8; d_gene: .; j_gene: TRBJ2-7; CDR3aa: CASSLRTWGTYEQYF; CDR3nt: TGTGCCAGCAGCTTACGGACGTGGGGAACCTACGAGCAGTACTTC
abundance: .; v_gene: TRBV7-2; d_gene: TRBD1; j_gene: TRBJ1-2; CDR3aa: CASSSTGTGYGYTF; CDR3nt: TGTGCCAGCAGCTCAACCGGGACAGGGTATGGCTACACCTTC
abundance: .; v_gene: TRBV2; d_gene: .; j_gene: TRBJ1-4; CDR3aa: CASSEMDRATNEKLFF; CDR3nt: TGTGCCAGCAGTGAAATGGACAGAGCAACTAATGAAAAACTGTTTTTT